A single sample is the source of the 7 T cell receptor beta chains below, sequenced in a study of PD-L1 blockade in urothelial cancer. Clones were sequenced by immunoSEQ multiplex PCR, and TCRdb holds only the in-frame ones, with some missing. The profile covers 29,000 or so clones, with approximately 81% appearing a single time and approximately 3.3% taken by the ten largest. The time point: peripheral blood 6 weeks after treatment start. The source material was PBMCs, sampled around atezolizumab (anti-PD-L1) treatment. These receptors originate from an older man with urothelial cancer.

The V call is TRBV5-6, the J call TRBJ2-7; weak D call: TRBD2 (5 bases). Germline assignment: CDR1 SGHDT and CDR2 YYEEEE. Trimming took off 2 bases at V and 7 bases at J, with 19 bases between the two ends. This CDR3 is 15 amino acids long. The CDR3 DNA sequence: TGTGCCAGCAGCTTTTGGACTTTTCTGGGTTTGGAGCAGTACTTC. It specifies CASSFWTFLGLEQYF.

The rearrangement joins TRBV5-4 to TRBJ1-2; maybe TRBD1 (6 bases). The CDR3 totals 15 residues. The ends were cut back, 4 bases at V and 2 bases at J, with 15 bases in the middle. Germline V gene lookup returns CDR1 SGHNT and CDR2 YYREEE (reference sequence). In nucleotides, the CDR3 is TGTGCCAGCAGCCCGGCCGACAGGTTGAACTATGGCTACACCTTC. This codes for CASSPADRLNYGYTF.

The V gene is TRBV28, the J gene TRBJ1-5; 7 nucleotides agree with TRBD1. Germline trimming cut 5 bases from V and 0 bases from J; bases unmatched to any gene: 10. Germline V gene data show CDR1 as MDHEN and CDR2 as SYDVKM. This CDR3 has 17 residues. The CDR3 is CASSPHTGAYSNQPQHF. The CDR3 nucleotides are TGTGCCAGCAGTCCACATACAGGGGCCTATAGCAATCAGCCCCAGCATTTT. The variable domain in full, completed from reference TRBV28 and TRBJ1-5, reads DVKVTQSSRYLVKRTGEKVFLECVQDMDHENMFWYRQDPGLGLRLIYFSYDVKMKEKGDIPEGYSVSREKKERFSLILESASTNQTSMYLCASSPHTGAYSNQPQHFGDGTRLSIL.

The chain has TRBV7-2 and TRBJ2-5; 13 bases map to TRBD2. The CDR3 covers 16 residues. The ends lost 5 bases at V and 4 bases at J; junction bases unmatched: 7. Looked up from germline, CDR1 is SGHTA and CDR2 is FQGNSA. The chain's CDR3 is CASSTGLAGASETQYF. In DNA form, the CDR3 reads TGTGCCAGCAGCACAGGACTAGCGGGAGCGTCAGAGACCCAGTACTTC.

The J gene is TRBJ1-2, the V gene TRBV7-2, with D uncertain. Trimming removed 4 bases from V and 2 bases from J, with 17 bases in between. CDR3 size: 16 residues. In germline, CDR1 is SGHTA, CDR2 FQGNSA. The CDR3 region is CASSSPLGSGNYGYTF. For the CDR3, the DNA is TGTGCCAGCAGCTCCCCCTTGGGGTCGGGGAACTATGGCTACACCTTC.

This rearrangement joins TRBV19 to TRBJ2-7; 7 bases agree with TRBD1. The germline V gene encodes CDR1 LNHDA and CDR2 SQIVND (reference sequence). With 5 bases clipped from V and 3 bases from J, the junction kept 7 bases outside the gene matches. The CDR3 runs to 14 residues. The CDR3 reads CASSSRDRYYEQYF. As DNA, the CDR3 is TGTGCCAGTAGTTCGAGGGACAGATACTACGAGCAGTACTTC.

The chain has TRBV7-8 and TRBJ2-1; 10 positions match TRBD2. The CDR3 runs 14 residues. Trimming took 5 bases from V and 7 from J; bases not matched to a gene: 5. From germline, CDR1 is SGHVS and CDR2 FQNEAQ. The CDR3 loop reads CASSQRGGLNEQFF. DNA of the CDR3: TGTGCCAGCAGCCAGCGGGGGGGCCTAAATGAGCAGTTCTTC.